Listed below are T cell receptor beta chains from one sample, sequenced in a study of cytotoxic CD8 clonotypes in ibrutinib-treated CLL. The method was immunoSEQ multiplex PCR; TCRdb's version includes in-frame clones alone and lacks a portion of them. The table has more than 200,000 clones, 70% seen once. The specimen comprised PBMCs, sampled after 24 months of ibrutinib treatment. These receptors were obtained from a human donor with chronic lymphocytic leukemia. The CDR3 runs from the conserved cysteine through the conserved F or W. Fields, in order: CDR3 protein, CDR3 DNA, J gene, D gene, clone size, V gene. The D gene is left open where the match is weak. Clone size is shown for a subset of rows, as once, few, many or a class of expanded clone.

CDR3aa: CASSLLSGYEQYF; CDR3nt: TGCGCCAGCAGCCTTCTATCAGGGTACGAGCAGTACTTC; j_gene: TRBJ2-7; d_gene: -; abundance: once; v_gene: TRBV4-3
CDR3aa: CASSGQGRNTEAFF; CDR3nt: TGTGCCAGCAGTGGACAGGGTCGGAACACTGAAGCTTTCTTT; j_gene: TRBJ1-1; d_gene: TRBD1; abundance: -; v_gene: TRBV2
CDR3aa: CASSLGATSGKETQYF; CDR3nt: TGTGCCAGCAGCTTAGGGGCGACTAGCGGGAAAGAGACCCAGTACTTC; j_gene: TRBJ2-5; d_gene: TRBD2; abundance: few; v_gene: TRBV11-3
CDR3aa: CASSQVEAGGTGELFF; CDR3nt: TGTGCCAGCAGCCAAGTGGAAGCGGGAGGCACCGGGGAGCTGTTTTTT; j_gene: TRBJ2-2; d_gene: TRBD2; abundance: -; v_gene: TRBV4-2
CDR3aa: CSGGLGEQFF; CDR3nt: TGCAGCGGCGGCCTTGGTGAGCAGTTCTTC; j_gene: TRBJ2-1; d_gene: -; abundance: -; v_gene: TRBV29-1
CDR3aa: CASSAGQNYEQYF; CDR3nt: TGCGCCAGCAGCGCGGGACAGAACTACGAGCAGTACTTC; j_gene: TRBJ2-7; d_gene: -; abundance: -; v_gene: TRBV4-3
CDR3aa: CASSESSNYGYTF; CDR3nt: TGTGCCAGCAGTGAATCCTCTAACTATGGCTACACCTTC; j_gene: TRBJ1-2; d_gene: -; abundance: few; v_gene: TRBV28
CDR3aa: CASSTHGPSYEQYF; CDR3nt: TGTGCCAGCAGCACCCATGGGCCCTCCTACGAGCAGTACTTC; j_gene: TRBJ2-7; d_gene: -; abundance: -; v_gene: TRBV21-1
CDR3aa: CASSQESARGVSGANVLTF; CDR3nt: TGTGCCAGCAGCCAAGAATCAGCCAGGGGGGTCTCTGGGGCCAACGTCCTGACTTTC; j_gene: TRBJ2-6; d_gene: -; abundance: -; v_gene: TRBV4-2
CDR3aa: CARAKPATQYEQYF; CDR3nt: TGTGCCAGAGCAAAGCCCGCTACTCAGTACGAGCAGTACTTC; j_gene: TRBJ2-7; d_gene: -; abundance: -; v_gene: TRBV2
CDR3aa: CASSARPGLALHEQYF; CDR3nt: TGTGCCAGCAGCGCCCGACCGGGACTAGCTCTGCACGAGCAGTACTTC; j_gene: TRBJ2-7; d_gene: TRBD2; abundance: -; v_gene: TRBV9
CDR3aa: CASGLAGAPRGGEQFF; CDR3nt: TGTGCCAGCGGACTAGCGGGAGCCCCCCGAGGTGGTGAGCAGTTCTTC; j_gene: TRBJ2-1; d_gene: TRBD2; abundance: -; v_gene: TRBV9
CDR3aa: CASSLESPTGELFF; CDR3nt: TGTGCCAGCAGCTTAGAGTCCCCCACCGGGGAGCTGTTTTTT; j_gene: TRBJ2-2; d_gene: -; abundance: -; v_gene: TRBV7-3
CDR3aa: CASSQGRQYPWDTQYF; CDR3nt: TGCGCCAGCAGCCAAGGGAGACAATACCCCTGGGATACGCAGTATTTT; j_gene: TRBJ2-3; d_gene: -; abundance: -; v_gene: TRBV4-3
CDR3aa: CASSPAAGAGYEQYF; CDR3nt: TGTGCCAGCAGCCCCGCAGCGGGAGCCGGCTACGAGCAGTACTTC; j_gene: TRBJ2-7; d_gene: TRBD2; abundance: few; v_gene: TRBV7-9
CDR3aa: CASSITREKWGYTF; CDR3nt: TGTGCCAGTAGTATTACCAGGGAAAAGTGGGGCTACACCTTC; j_gene: TRBJ1-2; d_gene: -; abundance: -; v_gene: TRBV19
CDR3aa: CASTPVTGELFF; CDR3nt: TGTGCCAGCACCCCAGTAACCGGGGAGCTGTTTTTT; j_gene: TRBJ2-2; d_gene: -; abundance: -; v_gene: TRBV28
CDR3aa: CASSGGTDVQETQYF; CDR3nt: TGTGCCAGCAGCGGCGGGACGGACGTCCAAGAGACCCAGTACTTC; j_gene: TRBJ2-5; d_gene: -; abundance: -; v_gene: TRBV9
CDR3aa: CSAAKVETQYF; CDR3nt: TGCAGTGCGGCGAAGGTGGAGACCCAGTACTTC; j_gene: TRBJ2-5; d_gene: -; abundance: -; v_gene: TRBV20-1
CDR3aa: CASIVGRRNTEAFF; CDR3nt: TGTGCCAGCATCGTAGGACGGAGGAACACTGAAGCTTTCTTT; j_gene: TRBJ1-1; d_gene: -; abundance: -; v_gene: TRBV28
CDR3aa: CAWRREAYNEQFF; CDR3nt: TGTGCCTGGAGGCGGGAGGCTTACAATGAGCAGTTCTTC; j_gene: TRBJ2-1; d_gene: TRBD2; abundance: -; v_gene: TRBV30
CDR3aa: CSVVGYGSEQPQHF; CDR3nt: TGCAGCGTTGTAGGGTATGGGTCGGAACAGCCCCAGCATTTT; j_gene: TRBJ1-5; d_gene: -; abundance: -; v_gene: TRBV29-1
CDR3aa: CASAAGNQETQYF; CDR3nt: TGTGCCAGCGCCGCGGGGAATCAAGAGACCCAGTACTTC; j_gene: TRBJ2-5; d_gene: -; abundance: -; v_gene: TRBV28
CDR3aa: CASSLKRYTEAFF; CDR3nt: TGTGCCAGCAGCCTCAAAAGATACACTGAAGCTTTCTTT; j_gene: TRBJ1-1; d_gene: -; abundance: few; v_gene: TRBV28
CDR3aa: CASNSKGGAGGYTF; CDR3nt: TGTGCCAGTAACTCGAAAGGAGGGGCCGGGGGCTACACCTTC; j_gene: TRBJ1-2; d_gene: -; abundance: -; v_gene: TRBV19
CDR3aa: CASSLWAGANEKLFF; CDR3nt: TGTGCCAGCAGTTTATGGGCAGGGGCTAATGAAAAACTGTTTTTT; j_gene: TRBJ1-4; d_gene: -; abundance: many; v_gene: TRBV28
CDR3aa: CASSYAPGGGELFF; CDR3nt: TGTGCCAGCAGTTACGCCCCAGGGGGCGGGGAGCTGTTTTTT; j_gene: TRBJ2-2; d_gene: TRBD1; abundance: -; v_gene: TRBV6-5
CDR3aa: CASSDSGPPYNEQFF; CDR3nt: TGTGCCAGTAGTGACTCGGGACCCCCCTACAATGAGCAGTTCTTC; j_gene: TRBJ2-1; d_gene: -; abundance: -; v_gene: TRBV19
CDR3aa: CASSQEPQGRIHAFF; CDR3nt: TGTGCCAGCAGCCAAGAGCCCCAGGGGAGGATACATGCTTTCTTT; j_gene: TRBJ1-1; d_gene: -; abundance: -; v_gene: TRBV14
CDR3aa: CASSQVTGGNQPQHF; CDR3nt: TGCGCCAGCAGCCAAGTAACAGGGGGCAATCAGCCCCAGCATTTT; j_gene: TRBJ1-5; d_gene: TRBD1; abundance: -; v_gene: TRBV4-3
CDR3aa: CAISRTGEQYF; CDR3nt: TGTGCCATCAGTAGGACGGGCGAGCAGTACTTC; j_gene: TRBJ2-7; d_gene: -; abundance: -; v_gene: TRBV10-3
CDR3aa: CASSPRPRYEQYF; CDR3nt: TGTGCCAGCAGTCCCCGGCCACGCTACGAGCAGTACTTC; j_gene: TRBJ2-7; d_gene: -; abundance: few; v_gene: TRBV28
CDR3aa: CASTLRGGPDTQYF; CDR3nt: TGTGCCAGTACCCTACGGGGGGGCCCAGATACGCAGTATTTT; j_gene: TRBJ2-3; d_gene: TRBD2; abundance: -; v_gene: TRBV9
CDR3aa: CASSESSLNDNEQFF; CDR3nt: TGTGCCAGCAGTGAATCTTCGCTGAACGACAATGAGCAGTTCTTC; j_gene: TRBJ2-1; d_gene: -; abundance: once; v_gene: TRBV2
CDR3aa: CASTKSGSLSTDTQYF; CDR3nt: TGTGCCAGCACAAAAAGCGGGAGCCTGAGCACAGATACGCAGTATTTT; j_gene: TRBJ2-3; d_gene: TRBD2; abundance: -; v_gene: TRBV9
CDR3aa: CASSFTTGVRETQYF; CDR3nt: TGTGCCAGCAGCTTTACAACGGGGGTTAGGGAGACCCAGTACTTC; j_gene: TRBJ2-5; d_gene: -; abundance: -; v_gene: TRBV5-4
CDR3aa: CASSVGTIDGELFF; CDR3nt: TGTGCCAGCAGCGTCGGGACTATTGACGGGGAGCTGTTTTTT; j_gene: TRBJ2-2; d_gene: TRBD2; abundance: -; v_gene: TRBV9
CDR3aa: CASSPSPGNEGEQYF; CDR3nt: TGCGCCAGCAGCCCCTCCCCCGGGAATGAAGGCGAGCAGTACTTC; j_gene: TRBJ2-7; d_gene: -; abundance: -; v_gene: TRBV5-1
CDR3aa: CASSLGVLAGETQYF; CDR3nt: TGCGCCAGCAGCTTGGGGGTCCTAGCGGGAGAGACCCAGTACTTC; j_gene: TRBJ2-5; d_gene: TRBD2; abundance: few; v_gene: TRBV5-1
CDR3aa: CASSLATGGSYEQYF; CDR3nt: TGCGCCAGCAGCTTGGCGACAGGGGGCTCCTACGAGCAGTACTTC; j_gene: TRBJ2-7; d_gene: TRBD1; abundance: few; v_gene: TRBV5-1
CDR3aa: CASSHRQSGNTIYF; CDR3nt: TGTGCCAGCAGCCACAGACAATCTGGAAACACCATATATTTT; j_gene: TRBJ1-3; d_gene: -; abundance: -; v_gene: TRBV7-9
CDR3aa: CASSLLGYGYTF; CDR3nt: TGTGCCAGCAGCTTACTCGGGTATGGCTACACCTTC; j_gene: TRBJ1-2; d_gene: -; abundance: -; v_gene: TRBV7-2
CDR3aa: CASSNTLNWGPYNEQFF; CDR3nt: TGTGCCAGCAGTAACACCCTAAATTGGGGCCCCTACAATGAGCAGTTCTTC; j_gene: TRBJ2-1; d_gene: -; abundance: once; v_gene: TRBV28
CDR3aa: CASRQSRSGTEAFF; CDR3nt: TGTGCCAGCAGACAATCCCGGTCAGGCACTGAAGCTTTCTTT; j_gene: TRBJ1-1; d_gene: -; abundance: -; v_gene: TRBV28
CDR3aa: CASSSAESYNEQFF; CDR3nt: TGTGCCAGCAGTTCCGCAGAGTCCTACAATGAGCAGTTCTTC; j_gene: TRBJ2-1; d_gene: -; abundance: -; v_gene: TRBV28
CDR3aa: CASSEALQALSPYGYTF; CDR3nt: TGTGCCAGCAGTGAAGCGCTTCAGGCACTAAGTCCGTATGGCTACACCTTC; j_gene: TRBJ1-2; d_gene: -; abundance: -; v_gene: TRBV2
CDR3aa: CASSQGVAGVSSYEQYF; CDR3nt: TGCGCCAGCAGCCAAGGGGTAGCGGGAGTAAGCTCCTACGAGCAGTACTTC; j_gene: TRBJ2-7; d_gene: TRBD2; abundance: -; v_gene: TRBV4-3
CDR3aa: CASIHADGSYNEQFF; CDR3nt: TGTGCCAGCATACACGCCGACGGGTCCTACAATGAGCAGTTCTTC; j_gene: TRBJ2-1; d_gene: -; abundance: once; v_gene: TRBV5-4
CDR3aa: CASSYDSSRNQPQHF; CDR3nt: TGCGCCAGCAGCTACGACAGCAGCCGCAATCAGCCCCAGCATTTT; j_gene: TRBJ1-5; d_gene: -; abundance: -; v_gene: TRBV5-1
CDR3aa: CASSVDGNYGYTF; CDR3nt: TGTGCCAGCAGCGTAGATGGTAACTATGGCTACACCTTC; j_gene: TRBJ1-2; d_gene: -; abundance: -; v_gene: TRBV9
CDR3aa: CSAETGTISTDTQYF; CDR3nt: TGCAGCGCCGAGACCGGGACTATAAGCACAGATACGCAGTATTTT; j_gene: TRBJ2-3; d_gene: TRBD2; abundance: -; v_gene: TRBV29-1
CDR3aa: CASSVGSSYNEQFF; CDR3nt: TGTGCCAGCAGCGTCGGTAGCTCCTACAATGAGCAGTTCTTC; j_gene: TRBJ2-1; d_gene: -; abundance: -; v_gene: TRBV9
CDR3aa: CASSPQGQDYGYTF; CDR3nt: TGTGCCAGCAGTCCTCAGGGGCAGGACTATGGCTACACCTTC; j_gene: TRBJ1-2; d_gene: -; abundance: -; v_gene: TRBV2